This TCR beta chain appears in the sequencing data of a study of blood T cell repertoires in COVID-19. Original processing methods: Estimates of nucleated cell counts were drawn from the amplification of reference gene primers. TCRdb keeps only in-frame clones here, not all; method: immunoSEQ multiplex PCR. V and J calls plus clone size are reproduced from that table; the DNA served to infer D and trimming. The table records 90,000 to 130,000 clones, 88% of them present only once. The V end was cut by 5 bases, the J end by 0 bases, with 14 bases between. Germline CDR1 is SGHVS and CDR2 is FNYEAQ. The CDR3 loop spans 15 amino acids.

The receptor was isolated from a human donor in a cohort sampled during active COVID-19. The genes are TRBV7-6 and TRBJ2-7; maybe TRBD1 (6 bases). The sequenced sample was peripheral blood. The CDR3 DNA follows: TGTGCCAGCAGCCTTAGACAGGAACACTCCTACGAGCAGTACTTC. It translates to CASSLRQEHSYEQYF.